Below, 31 T cell receptor beta chains from the same sample are listed, as sequenced in a study of shared clonotypes between healthy human individuals. Clones were read by immunoSEQ multiplex PCR, and TCRdb kept only the in-frame ones, dropping some. The table includes under 1,100,000 clones, about 77% detected once. The material sequenced was memory CD4+ T cells sorted from blood. Specified subset: CD45RA-negative fraction. The receptors shown here come from a man between 18 and 29 years old in good health.

V is TRBV19 and J is TRBJ1-1; 7 nucleotides line up with TRBD1. V dropped 6 bases and J dropped 1; count of bases not matched to a gene: 8. The CDR3 is 15 amino acids. CDR1 is LNHDA, CDR2 SQIVND, per germline (reference sequence). As DNA, the CDR3 is TGTGCCAGTAGAGCAGGACAGGAGAAGAACACTGAAGCTTTCTTT. Its translation is CASRAGQEKNTEAFF.

The chain combines TRBV7-8 with TRBJ2-2, with D perhaps TRBD1 (6 bases). This CDR3 has 17 residues. Trimming took off 5 bases at V and 6 bases at J, with 22 bases between the two ends. Germline CDR1 SGHVS, CDR2 FQNEAQ. CDR3 sequence (DNA): TGTGCCAGCAGCCCCGGTGGGGGCCTTTTAGAGGCCGGGGAGCTGTTTTTT. Its protein product is CASSPGGGLLEAGELFF.

J is TRBJ1-1 and V is TRBV14, with D possibly TRBD1 on 6 matching bases. The germline V gene has CDR1 SGHDN and CDR2 FVKESK. The CDR3 runs 12 residues. V shed 2 bases and J shed 5 bases, with 6 bases lying between them. The CDR3 reads CASSQQGTEAFF. The CDR3 coding sequence is TGTGCCAGCAGCCAACAGGGGACTGAAGCTTTCTTT. The full variable domain, completed using reference TRBV14 and TRBJ1-1, is EAGVTQFPSHSVIEKGQTVTLRCDPISGHDNLYWYRRVMGKEIKFLLHFVKESKQDESGMPNNRFLAERTGGTYSTLKVQPAELEDSGVYFCASSQQGTEAFFGQGTRLTVV.

This clone was seen many times. The chain has TRBV5-5 and TRBJ2-7, with a possible D match to TRBD1 (6 bases). Trimming removed 1 base at V and 4 bases at J, with 12 bases between. Germline CDR1 reads SGHKS; CDR2 reads YYEKEE (reference sequence). The CDR3 has 14 residues. CDR3 region: CASSLTGLRYEQYF. The CDR3 bases are TGTGCCAGCAGCTTGACAGGGCTTAGGTACGAGCAGTACTTC.

This chain uses TRBV2 with TRBJ2-3, with 8 bases lining up with TRBD2. This CDR3 contains 15 residues. V was pared by 2 bases and J by 4 bases, with 5 bases of the junction left unmatched. Per germline, CDR1 SNHLY and CDR2 FYNNEI. This chain's CDR3 is CASSELGLVSDTQYF. The CDR3 DNA reads TGTGCCAGCAGTGAACTGGGACTAGTCTCAGATACGCAGTATTTT.

The CDR3 is CATITRAGGYNEQFF. The CDR3 bases are TGTGCCACCATCACGCGGGCAGGGGGCTACAATGAGCAGTTCTTC. The chain couples TRBV28 to TRBJ2-1; 7 nucleotides match TRBD1. Germline V CDR1 and CDR2: MDHEN, SYDVKM. The ends lost 10 bases at V and 3 bases at J; junction bases unmatched: 12. This CDR3 contains 15 residues. Full variable domain (outside the CDR3, taken from reference TRBV28 and TRBJ2-1): DVKVTQSSRYLVKRTGEKVFLECVQDMDHENMFWYRQDPGLGLRLIYFSYDVKMKEKGDIPEGYSVSREKKERFSLILESASTNQTSMYLCATITRAGGYNEQFFGPGTRLTVL.

The chain employs TRBV2 and TRBJ1-5; no reliable D call. Trimming took 3 bases from V and 1 from J, leaving 7 bases between them. Germline CDR1 reads SNHLY; CDR2 reads FYNNEI. This CDR3 has 14 residues. The CDR3 bases are TGTGCCAGCAGTGATAGGCCGAGCAATCAGCCCCAGCATTTT. Protein sequence: CASSDRPSNQPQHF.

The V gene is TRBV5-1, the J gene TRBJ1-1; D possibly corresponds to TRBD1 (5 bases). CDR1 is SGHRS, CDR2 YFSETQ, per germline. V lost 2 bases, J lost 1 base, and 12 bases lay in between. The CDR3 has 15 amino acids. For the CDR3, the DNA is TGCGCCAGCAGCTTTGCAGGGATGGGGAACACTGAAGCTTTCTTT. Translated, it gives CASSFAGMGNTEAFF. The complete variable domain, with remaining parts taken from reference TRBV5-1 and TRBJ1-1, reads KAGVTQTPRYLIKTRGQQVTLSCSPISGHRSVSWYQQTPGQGLQFLFEYFSETQRNKGNFPGRFSGRQFSNSRSEMNVSTLELGDSALYLCASSFAGMGNTEAFFGQGTRLTVV.

The rearrangement joins TRBV14 to TRBJ1-3; D ambiguous. Germline-derived CDR1 and CDR2 are SGHDN and FVKESK. This CDR3 region has 13 residues. Trimming cost V 5 bases and J 4 bases, with 9 bases left between them. The CDR3 DNA reads as TGTGCCAGCAGCACACACGGGGGAAACACCATATATTTT. Translated: CASSTHGGNTIYF.

The J gene is TRBJ2-5, the V gene TRBV7-2, with D unclear. The CDR3 covers 15 residues. Germline-derived CDR1 and CDR2 are SGHTA and FQGNSA. The V end lost 1 base, the J end lost 1 base, and 10 bases lay between the germline ends. The CDR3 loop is CASSLDFTTQETQYF. CDR3 DNA: TGTGCCAGCAGCTTAGATTTTACTACCCAAGAGACCCAGTACTTC.

This rearrangement joins TRBV5-1 to TRBJ2-4; unclear D gene. Germline lookup yields CDR1 SGHRS and CDR2 YFSETQ. The V gene lost 2 bases and the J gene lost 7 bases, with 4 bases spanning the gap. The CDR3 covers 11 residues. The CDR3 loop is CASSFGNIQYF. CDR3 bases: TGCGCCAGCAGCTTTGGGAACATTCAGTACTTC.

The chain uses TRBV10-2 and TRBJ1-1; 7 bases line up with TRBD1. Germline lookup yields CDR1 WSHSY and CDR2 SAAADI. After removal of 2 bases from V and 5 bases from J, the junction contained 11 bases not matched to a gene. The CDR3 covers 16 residues. In DNA, the CDR3 is TGCGCCAGCAGTGAGGCAGGGGGGGCGAGAGGGACTGAAGCTTTCTTT. Residues: CASSEAGGARGTEAFF.

This sequence joins TRBV6-1 and TRBJ2-4; D possibly corresponds to TRBD1 (6 bases). Germline CDR1 is MNHNS and CDR2 is SASEGT. This CDR3 spans 12 amino acids. Here the CDR3 reads CGAGDTKNIQYF. The CDR3 DNA follows: TGTGGTGCAGGGGATACCAAAAACATTCAGTACTTC.

V usage is TRBV2 and J usage is TRBJ1-5; 10 bases are shared with TRBD1. J was trimmed by 6 bases and V by 4 bases; bases with no gene match: 3. CDR1 SNHLY and CDR2 FYNNEI come from the germline V gene. CDR3 length equals 14 residues. Here the CDR3 reads CASSGTGGLQPQHF. In DNA form, the CDR3 reads TGTGCCAGCAGTGGGACAGGGGGACTTCAGCCCCAGCATTTT.

The rearrangement uses TRBV5-1 and TRBJ2-5; no firm D call. V lost 4 bases and J lost 5, with 12 bases in between. The germline gives CDR1 SGHRS, CDR2 YFSETQ. This CDR3 has 13 residues. The CDR3 region is CASSTGPRETQYF. CDR3 DNA: TGCGCCAGCAGCACCGGACCCCGGGAGACCCAGTACTTC.

This sequence joins TRBV2 and TRBJ2-1; 14 bases agree with TRBD2. The V gene's germline CDR1 is SNHLY and CDR2 FYNNEI. V was clipped by 7 bases and J by 7 bases; unmatched bases: 6. CDR3 length: 15 amino acids. The CDR3 loop is CASTGTSGGANEQFF. The CDR3 DNA sequence: TGTGCCAGCACCGGGACTAGCGGGGGTGCTAATGAGCAGTTCTTC.

The table lists this clone with a few counts. The genes are TRBV5-4 and TRBJ1-1; possible D gene TRBD1, 5 bases. Trimming took 4 bases from V and 4 from J, leaving 14 bases between them. The CDR3 has 14 residues. Germline V gene lookup returns CDR1 SGHNT and CDR2 YYREEE (reference sequence). The CDR3 region is CASSLRGASTEAFF. The CDR3 coding sequence is TGTGCCAGCAGCCTGAGAGGGGCGAGCACTGAAGCTTTCTTT.

This chain links TRBV5-1 with TRBJ2-5; 10 nucleotides line up with TRBD2. This CDR3 is 16 amino acids long. Germline CDR1 SGHRS, CDR2 YFSETQ. The trim removed 4 bases at V and 2 bases at J, leaving 8 bases unmatched. As DNA, the CDR3 is TGCGCCAGCAGCCTCCTTAGCGGGGGGTCACAAGAGACCCAGTACTTC. Encoded protein: CASSLLSGGSQETQYF.

The J gene is TRBJ2-7, the V gene TRBV7-9; D remains ambiguous. CDR1 SEHNR and CDR2 FQNEAQ come from the germline V gene (reference sequence). The ends were cut back, 5 bases at V and 5 bases at J, with 16 bases in the middle. The CDR3 length is 14 residues. CDR3 sequence reads: CASSLLSTGDEQYF. The DNA of the CDR3 is TGTGCCAGCAGCCTCCTATCAACCGGTGACGAGCAGTACTTC.

This chain joins TRBV10-3 and TRBJ2-7, with a possible D match to TRBD1 (8 bases). V dropped 4 bases and J dropped 0 bases, with 13 bases sitting between them. The CDR3 extends over 15 amino acids. Germline V gene data show CDR1 as ENHRY and CDR2 as SYGVKD. CDR3: CAISAGGGSSYEQYF. CDR3 coding DNA: TGTGCCATCAGTGCAGGGGGCGGGAGCTCCTACGAGCAGTACTTC.

The J gene is TRBJ2-5, the V gene TRBV29-1, with 11 nucleotides matching TRBD2. V shed 4 bases, J shed 6 bases, and the junction held 4 bases outside the gene matches. CDR1 and CDR2 (germline): SQVTM, ANQGSEA. The CDR3 is made up of 13 amino acids. Here the CDR3 DNA reads TGCAGCGTTGGGACTAGCGGGTCCAAGACCCAGTACTTC. It encodes CSVGTSGSKTQYF. The full variable domain, with the rest looked up from reference TRBV29-1 and TRBJ2-5, is SAVISQKPSRDICQRGTSLTIQCQVDSQVTMMFWYRQQPGQSLTLIATANQGSEATYESGFVIDKFPISRPNLTFSTLTVSNMSPEDSSIYLCSVGTSGSKTQYFGPGTRLLVL.

V and J are TRBV19 and TRBJ1-5; D remains ambiguous. V dropped 5 bases and J dropped 0 bases, with 11 bases sitting between them. The CDR3 covers 15 residues. Germline V gene sequence: CDR1 LNHDA, CDR2 SQIVND (reference sequence). The CDR3 DNA sequence: TGTGCCAGTAGTGAGGACGGTTATAGCAATCAGCCCCAGCATTTT. Protein sequence: CASSEDGYSNQPQHF.

V gene TRBV7-8 combines with J gene TRBJ1-4; 10 bases are shared with TRBD1. Germline V gene data show CDR1 as SGHVS and CDR2 as FQNEAQ. The CDR3 extends over 16 amino acids. Trimming took 5 bases from V and 5 from J; bases not matched to a gene: 8. The CDR3 sequence: CASSPTGGYRNEKLFF. For the CDR3, the DNA is TGTGCCAGCAGCCCGACAGGGGGCTACCGAAATGAAAAACTGTTTTTT.

The V gene is TRBV14, the J gene TRBJ2-7; D is perhaps TRBD1 (6 bases). CDR1 is SGHDN and CDR2 is FVKESK in the germline V gene. The CDR3 has 16 amino acids. V was trimmed by 1 base and J by 1 base, leaving 14 bases between them. CDR3 region: CASSQAAQGNSYEQYF. The CDR3 region has the DNA TGTGCCAGCAGCCAAGCGGCGCAGGGGAATTCCTACGAGCAGTACTTC.

The chain combines TRBV5-8 with TRBJ1-5, with TRBD1 as a possible D gene (6 bases). The CDR3 sequence is 15 residues long. Trimming cost V 5 bases and J 2 bases, with 14 bases left between them. Germline V CDR1 and CDR2: SGHTS, YDEGEE. The DNA of the CDR3 is TGTGCCAGCAGTCCACCGGGGGCCGGCAATCAGCCCCAGCATTTT. Protein product: CASSPPGAGNQPQHF.

The CDR3 loop reads CASSRTGNSYGYTF. The CDR3 region has the DNA TGTGCCAGCTCACGGACAGGGAATAGCTATGGCTACACCTTC. The chain links TRBV18 to TRBJ1-2; 8 bases match TRBD1. J gave up 4 bases and V 4 bases, and 5 bases lay outside the gene matches. Germline V gene sequence: CDR1 KGHSH, CDR2 LQKENI. The CDR3 covers 14 residues. Looking up the rest from reference TRBV18 and TRBJ1-2 gives the full variable domain: NAGVMQNPRHLVRRRGQEARLRCSPMKGHSHVYWYRQLPEEGLKFMVYLQKENIIDESGMPKERFSAEFPKEGPSILRIQQVVRGDSAAYFCASSRTGNSYGYTFGSGTRLTVV.

The chain is built from TRBV5-4 and TRBJ1-2; TRBD1 is a possible D gene (5 bases). CDR3 length equals 13 residues. CDR1 is SGHNT and CDR2 is YYREEE in the germline V gene (reference sequence). V dropped 2 bases and J dropped 4 bases, with 9 bases sitting between them. Here the CDR3 DNA reads TGTGCCAGCAGCTTACGACAGACCTATGGCTACACCTTC. It yields the protein CASSLRQTYGYTF.

This clone was recorded many times. This CDR3 is also generated by other DNA sequences in the sample. J is TRBJ2-7 and V is TRBV7-2; D unresolved. Germline CDR1 and CDR2: SGHTA and FQGNSA. CDR3 size: 13 residues. Trimming cost V 5 bases and J 1 base, with 9 bases left between them. Here the CDR3 reads CASSLGVSYEQYF. CDR3 DNA sequence: TGTGCCAGCAGCCTTGGGGTTTCCTACGAGCAGTACTTC.

This rearrangement joins TRBV2 to TRBJ1-1, with a tentative D call TRBD1 (6 bases). With 10 bases removed from V and 3 bases from J, the gap between germline ends came to 15 bases. The CDR3 is 13 amino acids. CDR1 and CDR2 from the germline V gene are SNHLY and FYNNEI. The CDR3 nucleotides read TGTGCCACCCATGTAGACAGGTACACTGAAGCTTTCTTT. Translation gives CATHVDRYTEAFF.

V is TRBV6-5 and J is TRBJ1-5; D is undetermined. The CDR3 spans 14 residues. Germline V gene sequence: CDR1 MNHEY, CDR2 SVGAGI. Trimming removed 4 bases from V and 4 bases from J, with 11 bases in between. The CDR3 coding sequence is TGTGCCAGCAGTTTAGGGTCGCCGAATCAGCCCCAGCATTTT. Amino acid sequence: CASSLGSPNQPQHF.

Details on this clone: Other nucleotide sequences in the sample specify the same CDR3. The J gene is TRBJ2-5, the V gene TRBV27; TRBD1 matches 7 bases. The junction had 5 bases not matched to a gene; V was cut back by 5 bases and J by 2 bases. The CDR3 is 14 amino acids. Germline CDR1 MNHEY, CDR2 SMNVEV (reference sequence). The CDR3 nucleotides read TGTGCCAGCAGTCTTTGGACAGGTCAAGAGACCCAGTACTTC. It encodes CASSLWTGQETQYF.